The 10 T cell receptor beta chains listed next were all sequenced from one sample in a study of blood T cells in healthy people across ages. Together with a sample-barcoded 5' primer, a J-beta primer mix was included in a second PCR lasting roughly 6 to 12 cycles. From the 5' RACE reads, TCRdb called clonotypes with MiXCR, one entry per CDR3 protein. The repertoire holds about 1.5 million distinct CDR3 sequences, with roughly 43% as singletons. Sequenced: blood. The receptors originated from a woman younger than 35 in good health.

The rearrangement links TRBV9 to TRBJ1-2; TRBD1 is a possible D gene (6 bases). Germline CDR1 reads SGDLS; CDR2 reads YYNGEE. Between the trimmed V and J ends, which lost 4 bases and 0 bases, there was a span of 19 bases. The CDR3 length is 17 residues. The CDR3 DNA reads as TGTGCCAGCAGCCCTCTGGACAGTGCGAGACCTAACTATGGCTACACCTTC. Protein product: CASSPLDSARPNYGYTF.

The sample holds a few counts of this clonotype. The chain couples TRBV13 to TRBJ2-7; D possibly uses TRBD1 or TRBD2 (5 bases each). The V and J ends lost 5 bases and 7 bases respectively, with 12 bases between them. This CDR3 contains 12 residues. CDR1 is PRHDT, CDR2 FYEKMQ, per germline (reference sequence). The CDR3 here is CASSLRWGEQYF. CDR3 bases: TGTGCCAGCAGCCTTCGGTGGGGGGAGCAGTACTTC.

The chain joins TRBV29-1 to TRBJ1-2; D remains unclear. The CDR3 has 11 residues. V gave up 7 bases and J gave up 6 bases, with 12 bases separating them. Germline CDR1 reads SQVTM; CDR2 reads ANQGSEA. This chain's CDR3 is CSADDGDGYTF. In DNA form, the CDR3 reads TGCAGCGCCGACGACGGAGATGGCTACACCTTC.

The table lists this clonotype with a few counts. The chain couples TRBV5-1 to TRBJ2-1, with D perhaps matching TRBD2 (5 bases). The CDR3 sequence is 14 residues long. V was trimmed by 4 bases and J by 4 bases, leaving 12 bases between them. CDR1 and CDR2 (germline): SGHRS, YFSETQ. The CDR3 loop is CASSPDSTYNEQFF. Written as DNA, the CDR3 is TGCGCCAGCAGCCCGGACTCGACTTACAATGAGCAGTTCTTC.

This clonotype was recorded at least ten times. This rearrangement joins TRBV4-1 to TRBJ1-1, with unresolved D. Germline assignment: CDR1 MGHRA and CDR2 YSYEKL. This CDR3 region has 13 residues. Trimming left V 1 base short and J 4 bases short, with 7 bases between. Here the CDR3 reads CASSQVGGTEAFF. CDR3 DNA: TGCGCCAGCAGCCAAGTGGGCGGCACTGAAGCTTTCTTT.

The V call is TRBV5-5, the J call TRBJ2-5; TRBD1 matches at 9 bases. The DNA end lines up better with TRBJ2-7; the J call may be wrong. The CDR3 is 18 residues long. CDR1 SGHKS and CDR2 YYEKEE come from the germline V gene (reference sequence). DNA for the CDR3: TGTGCCAGCAGCCCGGGGACAGGGCCATATTGGGTTTGCTACGAGCAGTACTTC. Translating gives CASSPGTGPYWVCYEQYF.

This clonotype turned up a few times. The chain employs TRBV6-6 and TRBJ2-2, with D possibly being TRBD2 (5 bases). V was clipped by 8 bases and J by 6 bases, with 10 bases between them. The length of the CDR3 is 12 residues. In germline, CDR1 is MNHNY, CDR2 SVGAGI (reference sequence). CDR3 bases: TGTGCCAGCTTCGGGGTGGCCGGGGAGCTGTTTTTT. It translates to CASFGVAGELFF.

This clonotype has a handful of counts. The genes are TRBV4-3 and TRBJ2-7, with D maybe TRBD1 (5 bases). V lost 0 bases to trimming and J lost 0 bases, with 21 bases between them. The CDR3 is 19 residues long. Per the germline V gene, CDR1 is LGHNA and CDR2 is YSLEER. CDR3 region: CASSQELLLGVPSSYEQYF. CDR3 nucleotide sequence: TGCGCCAGCAGCCAAGAACTCCTTTTAGGGGTGCCAAGCTCCTACGAGCAGTACTTC.

This clonotype was picked up one time. The CDR3 DNA is TGTGCCAGCGGATCCGGGAGGGCCGGGGAGCTGTTTTTT. Encoded protein: CASGSGRAGELFF. This chain links TRBV2 with TRBJ2-2, with 8 bases aligning to TRBD2. CDR1 and CDR2 (germline): SNHLY, FYNNEI. This CDR3 has 13 residues. With 8 bases clipped from V and 6 bases from J, the junction kept 5 bases outside the gene matches.

The chain is built from TRBV2 and TRBJ2-3; D ambiguous. V was shortened by 7 bases and J by 4 bases, with 9 bases between the two germline ends. Germline V lookup: CDR1 SNHLY, CDR2 FYNNEI. The CDR3 consists of 12 residues. CDR3 sequence (DNA): TGTGCCAGCAAGGCGACTGCAGATACGCAGTATTTT. Translation: CASKATADTQYF.